The clone carrying this T cell receptor (beta chain) was detected many times. The entry originates in a study of T-cell memory formation after mild COVID-19. The CDR3 contains 14 residues. After removal of 7 bases from V and 7 bases from J, the junction contained 9 bases not matched to a gene. Each CDR3 protein is one row after TCRdb ran MiXCR on the 5' RACE reads. The data show about 60,000 distinct CDR3 sequences, more than 9% seen once. The TCR comes from a man between 18 and 29 years old who had mild COVID-19 (a few samples of this study predate the infection). Cell type and time point are not known. V usage is TRBV12-3 or TRBV12-4 and J usage is TRBJ1-4, with 7 bases lining up with TRBD1. The sample comprised PBMCs or a T cell subset sorted from them (not recorded which). CDR3 loop: CASNRQGGSEKLFF. The DNA of the CDR3 is TGTGCCAGCAACCGACAGGGCGGTAGTGAAAAACTGTTTTTT.